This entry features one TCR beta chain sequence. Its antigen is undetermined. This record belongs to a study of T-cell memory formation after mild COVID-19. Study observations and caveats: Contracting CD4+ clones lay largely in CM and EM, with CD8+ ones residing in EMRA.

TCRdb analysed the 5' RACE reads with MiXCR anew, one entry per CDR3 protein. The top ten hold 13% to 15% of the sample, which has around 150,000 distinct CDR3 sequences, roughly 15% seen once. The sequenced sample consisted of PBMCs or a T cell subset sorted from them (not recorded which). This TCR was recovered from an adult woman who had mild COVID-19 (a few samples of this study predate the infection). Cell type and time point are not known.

Here the CDR3 reads CASSHLGGQSEQYF. Written as DNA, the CDR3 is TGCGCCAGCAGCCACCTGGGGGGGCAGAGCGAGCAGTACTTC. The V gene is TRBV4-1, the J gene TRBJ2-7; perhaps TRBD2 as D (7 bases). V gave up 3 bases and J gave up 6 bases, with 15 bases separating them. CDR1 is MGHRA and CDR2 is YSYEKL in the germline V gene. This CDR3 contains 14 residues.